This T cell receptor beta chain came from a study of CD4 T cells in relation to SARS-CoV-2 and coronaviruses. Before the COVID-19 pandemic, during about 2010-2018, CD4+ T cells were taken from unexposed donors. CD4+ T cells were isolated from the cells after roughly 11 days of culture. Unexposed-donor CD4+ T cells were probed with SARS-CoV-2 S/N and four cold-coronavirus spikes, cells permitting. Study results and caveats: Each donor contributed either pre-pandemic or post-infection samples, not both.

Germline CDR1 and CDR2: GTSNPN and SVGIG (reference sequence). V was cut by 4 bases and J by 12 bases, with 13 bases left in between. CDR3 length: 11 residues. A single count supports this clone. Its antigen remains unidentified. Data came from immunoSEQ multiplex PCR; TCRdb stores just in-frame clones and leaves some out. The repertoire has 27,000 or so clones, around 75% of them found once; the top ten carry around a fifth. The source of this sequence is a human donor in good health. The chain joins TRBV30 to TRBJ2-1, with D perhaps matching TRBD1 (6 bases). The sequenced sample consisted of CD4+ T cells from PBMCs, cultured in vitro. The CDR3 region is CAWTTVRGQFF. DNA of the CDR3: TGTGCCTGGACGACGGTCAGGGGGCAGTTCTTC.